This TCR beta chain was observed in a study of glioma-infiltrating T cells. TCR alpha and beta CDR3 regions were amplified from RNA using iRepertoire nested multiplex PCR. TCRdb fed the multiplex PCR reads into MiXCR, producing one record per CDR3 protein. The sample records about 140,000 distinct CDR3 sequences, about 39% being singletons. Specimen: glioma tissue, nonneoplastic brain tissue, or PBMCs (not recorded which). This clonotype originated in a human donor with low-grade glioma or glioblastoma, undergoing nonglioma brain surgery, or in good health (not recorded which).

CDR3 coding DNA: TGTGCCAGCAGTGCTGGCTCGACAGGGATATATGGCTACACCTTC. The encoded protein is CASSAGSTGIYGYTF. The gene calls are TRBV2 and TRBJ1-2; TRBD1 matches at 7 bases. J gave up 5 bases and V 4 bases, and 10 bases lay outside the gene matches. Per the germline V gene, CDR1 is SNHLY and CDR2 is FYNNEI. This CDR3 comprises 15 residues. Together with reference TRBV2 and TRBJ1-2, the CDR3 gives the full variable domain: EPEVTQTPSHQVTQMGQEVILRCVPISNHLYFYWYRQILGQKVEFLVSFYNNEISEKSEIFDDQFSVERPDGSNFTLKIRSTKLEDSAMYFCASSAGSTGIYGYTFGSGTRLTVV.